Presented here are 26 T cell receptor beta chains from one specimen sequenced in a study of Tregs in tolerant kidney transplant recipients. Generated by immunoSEQ multiplex PCR, the TCRdb table keeps only in-frame clones and is missing some. The sample holds about 50,000 clones, roughly nine tenths seen once. Mixed chimerism was transient after nonmyeloablative marrow transplants from related graft donors. The starting material was CD8+ T cells from blood (PBMCs), obtained 12 months after the transplant. These receptors came from a human patient who received a combined kidney and bone marrow transplant. T cells may partly derive from the graft donor.

A remark on this clone: Other DNA sequences in the sample encode the same CDR3. The chain couples TRBV15 to TRBJ1-2; D might be TRBD1 (5 bases). Germline V gene lookup returns CDR1 LNHNV and CDR2 YYDKDF (reference sequence). The CDR3 has 18 residues. The V and J ends lost 5 bases and 4 bases respectively, with 26 bases between them. CDR3 in DNA: TGTGCCACCAGCGCAGATGCGGGGGGACGGGAATTAGGCTATGGCTACACCTTC. Amino acid sequence: CATSADAGGRELGYGYTF.

In this sample, this clone turned up once. This chain joins TRBV6-5 and TRBJ1-2; D is ambiguous. Trimming took off 0 bases at V and 4 bases at J, with 9 bases between the two ends. This CDR3 contains 14 residues. Per germline, CDR1 MNHEY and CDR2 SVGAGI. This chain's CDR3 is CASSYSNSGYGYTF. The CDR3, as DNA: TGTGCCAGCAGTTACTCGAACTCAGGCTATGGCTACACCTTC.

This clone has a single count. The V and J genes are TRBV5-6 and TRBJ2-7; 15 bases align to TRBD2. The J segment lost 4 bases and the V segment lost 2 bases, leaving 1 base of the junction unmatched. Germline V gene lookup returns CDR1 SGHDT and CDR2 YYEEEE. The CDR3 has 15 amino acids. The CDR3 nucleotides read TGTGCCAGCAGCTTCGGACTAGCGGGAGGGTACGAGCAGTACTTC. It translates to CASSFGLAGGYEQYF.

The chain carries TRBV19 and TRBJ2-7; D possibly corresponds to TRBD2 (7 bases). Between the trimmed V and J ends, which lost 2 bases and 1 base, there was a span of 12 bases. Germline loops: CDR1 LNHDA, CDR2 SQIVND (reference sequence). CDR3 size: 15 residues. The CDR3 protein is CASSITGGLSYEQYF. Written as DNA, the CDR3 is TGTGCCAGTAGTATAACGGGGGGCCTATCCTACGAGCAGTACTTC.

The CDR3: CASSFRLADLSYNEQFF. The CDR3 DNA sequence: TGTGCCAGCAGTTTCAGACTAGCGGATCTCTCCTACAATGAGCAGTTCTTC. The chain is built from TRBV28 and TRBJ2-1; TRBD2 aligns across 9 bases. CDR1 is MDHEN, CDR2 SYDVKM, per germline. The junction had 6 bases not matched to a gene; V was cut back by 3 bases and J by 0 bases. This CDR3 spans 17 amino acids.

V gene TRBV21-1 combines with J gene TRBJ2-1; the DNA was not used to check the table's D call, TRBD2. TRBV21-1 is designated a pseudogene. This CDR3 is 17 amino acids long. The CDR3 loop is CASSKEEGPSSYNEQFF. The CDR3 DNA follows: TGTGCCAGCAGCAAAGAGGAGGGGCCGAGCTCCTACAATGAGCAGTTCTTC.

This sequence joins TRBV30 and TRBJ1-5; D is unresolved. The CDR3 runs to 13 residues. Germline-derived CDR1 and CDR2 are GTSNPN and SVGIG (reference sequence). V lost 0 bases, J lost 1 base, and 4 bases lay in between. Written as DNA, the CDR3 is TGTGCCTGGAGTGTAAGCAGCAATCAGCCCCAGCATTTT. It yields the protein CAWSVSSNQPQHF.

The table lists this clone with a few counts. The gene calls are TRBV5-4 and TRBJ2-7, with D tentatively TRBD2 (6 bases). From germline, CDR1 is SGHNT and CDR2 YYREEE (reference sequence). The V end lost 4 bases, the J end lost 7 bases, and 12 bases lay between the germline ends. The CDR3 is made up of 12 amino acids. The CDR3 sequence is CASSLTGEEQYF. The CDR3 nucleotides read TGTGCCAGCAGCCTGACGGGGGAGGAGCAGTACTTC.

The V gene is TRBV7-9, the J gene TRBJ2-7; 8 bases agree with TRBD1. The length of the CDR3 is 15 residues. The germline V gene encodes CDR1 SEHNR and CDR2 FQNEAQ (reference sequence). The J segment lost 7 bases and the V segment lost 3 bases, leaving 11 bases of the junction unmatched. DNA for the CDR3: TGTGCCAGCAGCTTGCTCCGGGACAGGCTGGATGAGCAGTACTTC. It encodes CASSLLRDRLDEQYF.

V gene TRBV9 combines with J gene TRBJ2-7; D possibly corresponds to TRBD2 (5 bases). V lost 1 base to trimming and J lost 6 bases, with 11 bases between them. CDR3 length equals 13 residues. CDR1 is SGDLS, CDR2 YYNGEE, per germline. CDR3 region: CASSVTTRGEQYF. Written as DNA, the CDR3 is TGTGCCAGCAGCGTAACTACCCGGGGCGAGCAGTACTTC.

The chain employs TRBV19 and TRBJ2-2; maybe TRBD1 (6 bases). From germline, CDR1 is LNHDA and CDR2 SQIVND (reference sequence). Trimming took off 6 bases at V and 8 bases at J, with 16 bases between the two ends. The CDR3 extends over 14 amino acids. The CDR3 here is CASRTSTGLGELFF. In DNA, the CDR3 is TGTGCCAGTAGAACCAGTACAGGGTTAGGGGAGCTGTTTTTT.

CDR3 region: CASSLRQGAYEQYF. CDR3 bases: TGTGCCAGCAGCTTAAGACAGGGAGCGTACGAGCAGTACTTC. The V call is TRBV7-6, the J call TRBJ2-7, with 7 bases lining up with TRBD1. Germline V lookup: CDR1 SGHVS, CDR2 FNYEAQ. The CDR3 consists of 14 residues. Trimming at V came to 2 bases and at J to 4 bases, leaving 5 bases not matched to a gene. The complete variable domain, with remaining parts taken from reference TRBV7-6 and TRBJ2-7, reads GAGVSQSPRYKVTKRGQDVALRCDPISGHVSLYWYRQALGQGPEFLTYFNYEAQQDKSGLPNDRFSAERPEGSISTLTIQRTEQRDSAMYRCASSLRQGAYEQYFGPGTRLTVT.

The rearrangement joins TRBV7-6 to TRBJ2-7; TRBD2 might be the D (7 bases). Trimming cost V 5 bases and J 6 bases, with 17 bases left between them. Germline V gene sequence: CDR1 SGHVS, CDR2 FNYEAQ. This CDR3 has 14 residues. The CDR3 nucleotides are TGTGCCAGCAGCCCGGGGCGGGGGCATGGCGAGCAGTACTTC. It encodes CASSPGRGHGEQYF.

As regards this clone: This sample includes further DNA sequences coding for the same CDR3. The chain uses TRBV11-2 and TRBJ1-6; D is perhaps TRBD1 (5 bases). Germline V CDR1 and CDR2: SGHAT, FQNNGV. This CDR3 region has 20 residues. V dropped 0 bases and J dropped 9 bases, with 27 bases sitting between them. CDR3 protein: CASSLEVAPGTKKNISPLHF. The CDR3, as DNA: TGTGCCAGCAGCTTAGAGGTCGCACCGGGGACTAAGAAGAACATTTCACCCCTCCACTTT.

This clone came up a few times. A clone one base away is much larger, so this may be a read error. At the DNA level, this CDR3 is encoded by other sequences in the same sample as well. The chain carries TRBV4-1 and TRBJ1-6, with a possible D match to TRBD1 (5 bases). CDR1 is MGHRA, CDR2 YSYEKL, per germline. The CDR3 has 15 residues. Here the CDR3 reads CASSQVGAGNSPLHF. CDR3 coding DNA: TGCGCCAGCAGCCAAGTAGGGGCGGGAAATTCCCCCCTCCACTTT.

The chain employs TRBV7-9 and TRBJ2-3; 10 positions match TRBD2. The CDR3 is 15 amino acids. The germline V gene has CDR1 SEHNR and CDR2 FQNEAQ (reference sequence). Trimming removed 5 bases from V and 4 bases from J; junction bases left unmatched: 6. The CDR3 here is CASSPPSGGADTQYF. As DNA, the CDR3 is TGTGCCAGCAGCCCTCCTAGCGGGGGCGCAGATACGCAGTATTTT.

This clone came up once. The V call is TRBV7-9, the J call TRBJ1-2; 7 nucleotides agree with TRBD1. This CDR3 contains 16 residues. Germline V gene sequence: CDR1 SEHNR, CDR2 FQNEAQ (reference sequence). V trimming: 2 bases; J trimming: 8 bases; junction bases outside the gene matches: 14. DNA of the CDR3: TGTGCCAGCAGCTTAACCAACCGGGACAGAAGTGAGGGCTACACCTTC. Translating gives CASSLTNRDRSEGYTF.

This chain links TRBV4-3 with TRBJ2-7; D is unresolved. The V gene lost 0 bases and the J gene lost 3 bases, with 9 bases spanning the gap. Germline-derived CDR1 and CDR2 are LGHNA and YSLEER. The CDR3 spans 14 residues. Here the CDR3 DNA reads TGCGCCAGCAGCCAAGAAGGCGGCTACTACGAGCAGTACTTC. Amino acids: CASSQEGGYYEQYF.

CDR3 protein: CASRLGQGVGYGYTF. The CDR3 region has the DNA TGTGCCAGCAGGCTAGGTCAGGGGGTAGGCTATGGCTACACCTTC. The chain employs TRBV7-3 and TRBJ1-2; 7 bases are shared with TRBD1. CDR1 SGHTA and CDR2 FQGTGA come from the germline V gene. The CDR3 length is 15 residues. The J segment lost 4 bases and the V segment lost 6 bases, leaving 11 bases of the junction unmatched.

J is TRBJ2-7 and V is TRBV5-1; 7 nucleotides align to TRBD1. The CDR3 has 15 amino acids. The junction had 9 bases not matched to a gene; V was cut back by 3 bases and J by 3 bases. Germline CDR1 is SGHRS and CDR2 is YFSETQ. The CDR3 spells CASSSRQGDLYEQYF. The CDR3 DNA follows: TGCGCCAGCAGCTCGCGACAGGGCGACCTCTACGAGCAGTACTTC.

This clone came up once. The J gene is TRBJ2-7, the V gene TRBV5-4; 7 positions agree with TRBD1. From germline, CDR1 is SGHNT and CDR2 YYREEE (reference sequence). J lost 10 bases, V lost 4 bases, and 8 bases had no gene match. The CDR3 extends over 12 amino acids. The CDR3: CASSLDRVEQYF. The DNA of the CDR3 is TGTGCCAGCAGCCTCGACAGGGTCGAACAGTACTTC.

The chain's CDR3 is CASSLVSLAGGPEETQYF. For the CDR3, the DNA is TGTGCCAGCAGCTTAGTCAGTCTAGCGGGGGGGCCCGAAGAGACCCAGTACTTC. This chain joins TRBV7-2 and TRBJ2-5, with TRBD2 matching over 12 bases. CDR1 and CDR2 from the germline V gene are SGHTA and FQGNSA. The CDR3 contains 18 residues. Trimming at V came to 1 base and at J to 3 bases, leaving 9 bases not matched to a gene.

The chain uses TRBV4-3 and TRBJ2-5, with a possible D match to TRBD2 (6 bases). The V end lost 1 base, the J end lost 2 bases, and 11 bases lay between the germline ends. Germline V gives CDR1 LGHNA, CDR2 YSLEER. The CDR3 totals 15 residues. This chain's CDR3 is CASSQGGTKQETQYF. The CDR3 bases are TGCGCCAGCAGCCAAGGCGGGACCAAACAAGAGACCCAGTACTTC.

On this clone itself: Other DNA sequences in the sample encode the same CDR3. J is TRBJ2-7 and V is TRBV18, with D perhaps TRBD2 (5 bases). The CDR3 consists of 13 residues. V was clipped by 3 bases and J by 0 bases, with 6 bases between them. The germline CDR1 and CDR2 sequences are KGHSH and LQKENI. CDR3 in amino acids: CASSPRDSYEQYF. CDR3 DNA: TGTGCCAGCTCACCGAGGGACTCCTACGAGCAGTACTTC.

The J gene is TRBJ1-1, the V gene TRBV4-1, with D possibly matching TRBD1 (5 bases). Germline V CDR1 and CDR2: MGHRA, YSYEKL. Trimming removed 1 base from V and 7 bases from J, with 10 bases in between. There are 13 residues in the CDR3. For the CDR3, the DNA is TGCGCCAGCAGCCAAGTGGACACGTATGAAGCTTTCTTT. It translates to CASSQVDTYEAFF.

This clone was detected a few times. The J gene is TRBJ2-7, the V gene TRBV7-6; 7 nucleotides align to TRBD1. Germline V lookup: CDR1 SGHVS, CDR2 FNYEAQ. This CDR3 comprises 13 residues. V was pared by 5 bases and J by 4 bases, with 5 bases of the junction left unmatched. The CDR3 is CASSDRDRYEQYF. The CDR3 bases are TGTGCCAGCAGCGACCGGGACAGATACGAGCAGTACTTC.